The rows below give T cell receptor beta chains drawn from one sample of a study of T cells in localized non-small cell lung cancer. Clones were read by immunoSEQ multiplex PCR, and TCRdb kept only the in-frame ones, dropping some. The sample lists about 33,000 clones, roughly 75% occurring once. The source was peripheral blood, collected before any cancer treatment. The receptor set was obtained from a male donor older than 55 with stage III squamous cell lung carcinoma. Both conserved end residues are part of each CDR3. The D gene is left open where the match is weak. Where a row states a size, it is once, few, many or the class of an expanded clone; other rows omit it.

V gene	D gene	CDR3 length	J gene	clone size	CDR3 protein	CDR3 DNA
TRBV11-2	TRBD1	14	TRBJ2-7	-	CASSLGQGPYEQYF	TGTGCCAGCAGCTTAGGACAGGGGCCCTACGAGCAGTACTTC
TRBV2	-	13	TRBJ1-5	-	CASVVGSNQPQHF	TGTGCCAGCGTAGTAGGGAGCAATCAGCCCCAGCATTTT
TRBV6-5	TRBD1	14	TRBJ1-1	-	CASSPGGGNTEAFF	TGTGCCAGCAGTCCAGGGGGGGGGAACACTGAAGCTTTCTTT
TRBV6-5	-	13	TRBJ1-5	-	CASSTQGRQPQHF	TGTGCCAGCAGTACCCAGGGGCGGCAGCCCCAGCATTTT
TRBV5-4	-	15	TRBJ1-3	-	CASSLVPHSGNTIYF	TGTGCCAGCAGCTTGGTTCCGCACTCTGGAAACACCATATATTTT
TRBV6-6	TRBD1	12	TRBJ1-1	-	CASSYGQGFAFF	TGTGCCAGCAGTTACGGACAGGGGTTCGCTTTCTTT
TRBV7-2	TRBD1	12	TRBJ1-4	-	CASSSTGVKLFF	TGTGCCAGCAGCTCCACAGGGGTGAAACTGTTTTTT
TRBV29-1	-	11	TRBJ2-7	-	CSVWGDYEQYF	TGCAGCGTGTGGGGGGACTACGAGCAGTACTTC
TRBV2	-	13	TRBJ1-3	-	CASAITGGNTIYF	TGTGCCAGCGCTATCACTGGTGGAAACACCATATATTTT
TRBV20-1	-	11	TRBJ2-7	once	CSARGLNEQYF	TGCAGTGCTAGAGGGCTAAACGAGCAGTACTTC
TRBV6-4	TRBD1	15	TRBJ1-2	-	CARGRADRGDYGYTF	TGTGCCAGGGGGAGGGCGGACAGGGGGGACTATGGCTACACCTTC
TRBV18	TRBD1	17	TRBJ1-5	-	CASSPGQGARSNQPQHF	TGTGCCAGCTCACCGGGACAGGGGGCGCGAAGCAATCAGCCCCAGCATTTT
TRBV5-4	-	15	TRBJ1-2	medium-sized	CASSLAYGGVYGYTF	TGTGCCAGCAGCTTGGCTTATGGAGGGGTGTATGGCTACACCTTC
TRBV6-1	TRBD1	15	TRBJ2-7	-	CASTPFRDRVYEQYF	TGTGCCAGCACTCCTTTCCGGGACAGGGTCTACGAGCAGTACTTC
TRBV28	TRBD1	15	TRBJ1-5	few	CASSPTGGLNQPQHF	TGTGCCAGCAGTCCGACAGGGGGCCTTAATCAGCCCCAGCATTTT
TRBV9	TRBD2	15	TRBJ2-5	-	CASSVRDYVQETQYF	TGTGCCAGCAGCGTGCGGGACTACGTACAAGAGACCCAGTACTTC
TRBV9	TRBD2	12	TRBJ2-1	-	CASNAWGGEQFF	TGTGCCAGCAACGCCTGGGGGGGTGAGCAGTTCTTC
TRBV11-2	-	15	TRBJ2-7	-	CASSPNLPGIYEQYF	TGTGCCAGCAGCCCGAACCTCCCGGGAATCTACGAGCAGTACTTC
TRBV2	TRBD2	15	TRBJ2-5	-	CASSDSSGHRETQYF	TGTGCCAGCAGTGATTCTAGCGGGCACAGGGAGACCCAGTACTTC
TRBV29-1	TRBD1	12	TRBJ2-7	-	CSALTGPNEQYF	TGCAGCGCTTTGACAGGGCCCAACGAGCAGTACTTC
TRBV30	TRBD2	15	TRBJ2-3	-	CVWSVASGNTDTQYF	TGTGTCTGGAGTGTGGCTAGCGGGAACACAGATACGCAGTATTTT
TRBV19	-	15	TRBJ2-7	-	CASSISGFSSYEQYF	TGTGCCAGTAGTATTTCGGGGTTCAGCTCCTACGAGCAGTACTTC
TRBV19	-	14	TRBJ2-5	once	CASSIAEGRETQYF	TGTGCCAGTAGTATAGCGGAAGGGAGGGAGACCCAGTACTTC
TRBV27	-	14	TRBJ2-1	-	CASSLLMSTSEQFF	TGTGCCAGCAGTTTACTAATGTCTACAAGTGAGCAGTTCTTC
TRBV6-5	-	15	TRBJ1-1	-	CASKAGALMNTEAFF	TGTGCCAGCAAGGCAGGGGCCTTGATGAACACTGAAGCTTTCTTT
TRBV19	TRBD2	16	TRBJ2-5	-	CASNGEEGGPWETQYF	TGTGCCAGTAACGGTGAGGAGGGAGGGCCTTGGGAGACCCAGTACTTC
TRBV7-8	-	15	TRBJ2-4	-	CASSLSGLAKNIQYF	TGTGCCAGCAGCTTATCTGGTCTAGCCAAAAACATTCAGTACTTC
TRBV14	-	14	TRBJ1-6	-	CASSQGWGNSPLHF	TGTGCCAGCAGCCAGGGGTGGGGAAATTCACCCCTCCACTTT
TRBV19	TRBD2	16	TRBJ2-2	-	CASSRTSGPNTGELFF	TGTGCCAGTAGTAGGACTAGCGGGCCGAACACCGGGGAGCTGTTTTTT
TRBV10-2	-	14	TRBJ1-2	-	CAAGGPGANVGYTF	TGCGCCGCTGGGGGTCCAGGGGCAAATGTTGGCTACACCTTC
TRBV5-1	-	13	TRBJ2-1	-	CASSLWDDNEQFF	TGCGCCAGCAGCCTCTGGGACGACAATGAGCAGTTCTTC
TRBV9	TRBD2	15	TRBJ2-7	-	CASSANSGVPVVQYF	TGTGCCAGCAGTGCTAATAGCGGGGTCCCTGTTGTGCAGTACTTC
TRBV2	TRBD2	15	TRBJ2-3	-	CASSERSGGPDTQYF	TGTGCCAGCAGTGAACGGAGCGGGGGCCCGGATACGCAGTATTTT
TRBV4-1	TRBD1	14	TRBJ2-5	-	CASSSQGEVETQYF	TGCGCCAGCAGCTCACAGGGGGAGGTAGAGACCCAGTACTTC
TRBV7-3	-	16	TRBJ2-1	few	CASSLTSRGRNNEQFF	TGTGCCAGCAGCTTAACGTCCCGGGGGAGGAACAATGAGCAGTTCTTC
TRBV6-5	-	13	TRBJ2-2	-	CASSAGDTGELFF	TGTGCCAGCAGCGCAGGGGACACCGGGGAGCTGTTTTTT
TRBV4-3	TRBD1	13	TRBJ2-7	-	CASSQQGAHEQYF	TGCGCCAGCAGCCAACAGGGGGCCCACGAGCAGTACTTC
TRBV6-6	-	15	TRBJ1-1	once	CASSYSSQGGTEAFF	TGTGCCAGCAGTTACTCGAGTCAGGGTGGCACTGAAGCTTTCTTT
TRBV5-5	-	13	TRBJ1-1	-	CASSLALNTEAFF	TGTGCCAGCAGCCTTGCCTTGAACACTGAAGCTTTCTTT
TRBV5-6	-	17	TRBJ2-1	-	CASSLFVGTEDYNEQFF	TGTGCCAGCAGCTTGTTTGTTGGGACGGAGGACTACAATGAGCAGTTCTTC
TRBV7-9	TRBD1	18	TRBJ1-6	-	CASSSSTGQGPYNSPLHF	TGTGCCAGCAGCTCGTCAACGGGACAGGGACCCTATAATTCACCCCTCCACTTT
TRBV25-1	TRBD1	14	TRBJ1-2	-	CASRGQGANYGYTF	TGTGCCAGCAGAGGACAGGGGGCTAACTATGGCTACACCTTC
TRBV18	-	13	TRBJ2-3	-	CASSPPRPDTQYF	TGTGCCAGCTCACCACCGAGACCTGATACGCAGTATTTT
TRBV7-9	TRBD2	15	TRBJ2-1	-	CASSPWREVLNEQFF	TGTGCCAGCAGCCCTTGGCGGGAGGTCCTGAATGAGCAGTTCTTC
TRBV6-5	-	11	TRBJ2-1	once	CASKRLSEQFF	TGTGCCAGCAAACGGCTTTCTGAGCAGTTCTTC
TRBV19	TRBD1	13	TRBJ2-7	-	CASALDRGREQYF	TGTGCCAGTGCGTTGGACAGGGGAAGGGAGCAGTACTTC
TRBV4-1	-	18	TRBJ1-6	few	CASSPRGHPPSDNSPLHF	TGCGCCAGCAGCCCGCGCGGACATCCCCCCTCGGATAATTCACCCCTCCACTTT
TRBV5-1	-	16	TRBJ2-2	-	CASSGKFGTPTGELFF	TGCGCCAGCAGCGGAAAGTTCGGGACTCCCACCGGGGAGCTGTTTTTT
TRBV5-6	-	13	TRBJ1-2	few	CASKREVNYGYTF	TGTGCCAGCAAGAGGGAGGTAAACTATGGCTACACCTTC
TRBV25-1	TRBD1	16	TRBJ2-1	-	CASTPARGLSYNEQFF	TGTGCCAGCACCCCCGCTAGGGGGCTCTCCTACAATGAGCAGTTCTTC
TRBV18	-	14	TRBJ2-5	few	CASSPPGSQETQYF	TGTGCCAGCTCACCTCCGGGCAGCCAAGAGACCCAGTACTTC
TRBV7-2	-	12	TRBJ1-1	-	CASSLNTGIAFF	TGTGCCAGCAGCTTAAATACAGGGATAGCTTTCTTT
TRBV7-2	-	14	TRBJ1-4	-	CASSLVWGNEKLFF	TGTGCCAGCAGCTTAGTCTGGGGGAATGAAAAACTGTTTTTT
TRBV5-1	TRBD2	15	TRBJ2-3	once	CASSLPSGIGDTQYF	TGCGCCAGCAGCTTGCCTAGCGGGATCGGAGATACGCAGTATTTT
TRBV7-9	-	13	TRBJ2-3	few	CASSRPGADTQYF	TGTGCCAGCAGCCGCCCGGGGGCAGATACGCAGTATTTT
TRBV7-2	-	14	TRBJ2-3	-	CASRVGGSTDTQYF	TGTGCCAGCAGGGTAGGGGGGAGCACAGATACGCAGTATTTT
TRBV28	-	12	TRBJ1-5	-	CASSSPYQPQHF	TGTGCCAGCAGTTCCCCCTATCAGCCCCAGCATTTT
TRBV11-2	-	15	TRBJ1-2	-	CASSSSGEGRGGYTF	TGTGCCAGCAGCTCCTCAGGGGAGGGGCGCGGCGGCTACACCTTC
TRBV11-3	-	13	TRBJ1-1	-	CASRSSVRVGAFF	TGTGCCAGCAGGTCTAGCGTCAGGGTCGGGGCTTTCTTT